This TCR beta chain was sequenced for a study of shared clonotypes between healthy human individuals. Study-level points and caveats: Among the subsets, naive ones generally showed larger estimated richness than memory ones. Sampling used blood alone; tissue repertoires probably differ. It was anticipated that sequencing depth would influence how many clonotypes donors shared.

Points on this clone: As yet, its antigen is unknown.

Deep-level settings were used for running the assay. Sequencing was performed with immunoSEQ multiplex PCR; in TCRdb, only in-frame clones are kept and a portion is missing. This table holds over a million clones, roughly 96% found once. The CDR3 sequence is 12 residues long. V gave up 5 bases and J gave up 6 bases, with 13 bases separating them. Germline loops: CDR1 SQVTM, CDR2 ANQGSEA. This receptor was identified in a man aged 25 to 40 in good health. Sequenced: naive CD4+ T cells sorted from blood. The subset: CD45RA+ positively selected. The gene calls are TRBV29-1 and TRBJ1-2, with D hard to call. CDR3 sequence (DNA): TGCAGCGTTCCCGGGTCGACTAATGGCTACACCTTC. Translating gives CSVPGSTNGYTF.